This T cell receptor beta chain was sequenced during a study of regulatory T cells in long-lasting Graves disease. Study as a whole: Antithyroid drug intake by newly diagnosed Graves' patients had lasted under 3 months. Findings of the study overall: The study found TRBV28, TRBJ1-2 and TRBJ2-5 favored in persistent disease. For persistent Graves' patients, TCR diversity was lower than for newly diagnosed ones.

The table lists this clonotype with many counts. Its antigen is undetermined. For TCR beta, libraries came from iRepertoire HTBI primers and Arm-PCR of CDR3 regions. TCRdb used MiXCR to reprocess the multiplex PCR reads, holding one entry per CDR3 protein. The table has about 430,000 distinct CDR3 sequences, roughly 15% seen once. As to time point: newly diagnosed GD, antithyroid drugs for less than 3 months. The authors made the TCR library using RNA they extracted from PBMCs. EDTA tubes received 9 to 10 milliliters of collected peripheral blood. The V gene's germline CDR1 is SEHNR and CDR2 FQNEAQ (reference sequence). Trimming took 6 bases from V and 8 from J; bases not matched to a gene: 14. CDR3 length: 16 amino acids. This sample also belongs to another study, concerning T cells in Graves' hyperthyroidism and ophthalmopathy.

The rearrangement joins TRBV7-9 to TRBJ2-1; 9 nucleotides agree with TRBD2. The source material was peripheral blood mononuclear cells (PBMCs), sampled at new diagnosis, from a patient treated with antithyroid drugs. This clonotype originated in a woman between 40 and 50 years old with Graves disease. CDR3 region: CASSREGGRAIYEQFF. The CDR3 nucleotides read TGTGCCAGCAGTAGAGAGGGCGGGAGGGCCATATATGAGCAGTTCTTC. Full variable domain (missing parts from reference TRBV7-9 and TRBJ2-1): DTGVSQNPRHKITKRGQNVTFRCDPISEHNRLYWYRQTLGQGPEFLTYFQNEAQLEKSRLLSDRFSAERPKGSFSTLEIQRTEQGDSAMYLCASSREGGRAIYEQFFGPGTRLTVL.